Sample share makes the clone carrying this TCR beta chain medium-sized. The antigen is not known. The sample belongs to a study of cytomegalovirus exposure and HLA in healthy donors. Study-level findings and limits: Per a prior analysis, the majority of TCR beta V segments were productive roughly 87% or roughly 30% of the time.

Germline CDR1 is MNHNY and CDR2 is SVGAGI (reference sequence). V was pared by 2 bases and J by 0 bases, with 4 bases between. This CDR3 is built from 13 residues. Primers included in the PCR were 60 Vbeta and 13 Jbeta primers. Only in-frame clones appear in the TCRdb table, and some are missing; sequencing was by immunoSEQ multiplex PCR. The data contain 100,000 to 150,000 clones, about 74% of them singletons. The clonotype originates from a male donor in good health and CMV-seronegative. The chain combines TRBV6-6 with TRBJ1-1; D gene uncertain. Input material: PBMCs. CDR3 nucleotides: TGTGCCAGCAGTTACGTTATGAACACTGAAGCTTTCTTT. It encodes CASSYVMNTEAFF.